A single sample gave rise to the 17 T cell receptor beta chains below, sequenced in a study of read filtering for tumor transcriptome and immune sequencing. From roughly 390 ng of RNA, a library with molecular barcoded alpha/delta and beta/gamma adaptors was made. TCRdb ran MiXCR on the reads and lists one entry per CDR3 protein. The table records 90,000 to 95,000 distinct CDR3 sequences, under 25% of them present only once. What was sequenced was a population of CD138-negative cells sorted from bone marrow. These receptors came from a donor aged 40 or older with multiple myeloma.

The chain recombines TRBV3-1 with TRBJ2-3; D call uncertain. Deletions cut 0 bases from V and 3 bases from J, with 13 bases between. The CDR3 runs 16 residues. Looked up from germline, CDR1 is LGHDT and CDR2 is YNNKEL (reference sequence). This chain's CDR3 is CASSQDLARVTDTQYF. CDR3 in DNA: TGTGCCAGCAGCCAAGATCTGGCAAGAGTTACAGATACGCAGTATTTT.

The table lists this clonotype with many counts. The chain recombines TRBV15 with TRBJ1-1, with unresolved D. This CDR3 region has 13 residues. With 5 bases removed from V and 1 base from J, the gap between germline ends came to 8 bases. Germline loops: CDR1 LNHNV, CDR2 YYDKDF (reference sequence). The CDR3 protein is CATSLTRNTEAFF. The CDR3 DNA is TGTGCCACCAGCCTGACGAGGAACACTGAAGCTTTCTTT.

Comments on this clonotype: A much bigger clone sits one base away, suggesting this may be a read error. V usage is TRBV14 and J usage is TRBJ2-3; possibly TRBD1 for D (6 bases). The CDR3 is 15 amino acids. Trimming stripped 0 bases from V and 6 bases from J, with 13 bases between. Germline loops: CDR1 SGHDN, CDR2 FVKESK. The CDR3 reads CASSQDLGGNDTQYF. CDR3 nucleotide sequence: TGTGCCAGCAGCCAAGATTTAGGGGGAAATGATACGCAGTATTTT.

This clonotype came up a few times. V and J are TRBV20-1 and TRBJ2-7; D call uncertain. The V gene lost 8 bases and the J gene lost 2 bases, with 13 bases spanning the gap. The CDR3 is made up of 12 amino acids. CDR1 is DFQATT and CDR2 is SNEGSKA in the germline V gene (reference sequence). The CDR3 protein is CSTPTGTYEQYF. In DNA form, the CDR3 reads TGCAGTACCCCGACGGGCACCTACGAGCAGTACTTC.

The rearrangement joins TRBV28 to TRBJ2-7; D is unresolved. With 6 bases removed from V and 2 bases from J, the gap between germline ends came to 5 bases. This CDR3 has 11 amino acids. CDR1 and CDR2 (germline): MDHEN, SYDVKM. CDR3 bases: TGTGCCAGCAGCACTACCTACGAGCAGTACTTC. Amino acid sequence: CASSTTYEQYF.

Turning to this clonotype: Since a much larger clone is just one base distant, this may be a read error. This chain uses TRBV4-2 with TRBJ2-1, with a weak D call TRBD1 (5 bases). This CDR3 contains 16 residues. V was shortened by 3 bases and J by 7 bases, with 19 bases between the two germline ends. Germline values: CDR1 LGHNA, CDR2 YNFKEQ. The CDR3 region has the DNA TGTGCCAGCAGCCACACAGGCCAAACCTCCTCGAATGAGCAGTTCTTC. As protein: CASSHTGQTSSNEQFF.

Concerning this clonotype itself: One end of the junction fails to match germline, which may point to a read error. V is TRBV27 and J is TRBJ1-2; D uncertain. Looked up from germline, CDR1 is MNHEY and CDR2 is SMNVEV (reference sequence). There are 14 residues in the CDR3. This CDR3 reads CASSPRDINYGYSF. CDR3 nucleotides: TGTGCCAGCAGCCCGAGAGACATTAACTATGGCTACTCCTTC.

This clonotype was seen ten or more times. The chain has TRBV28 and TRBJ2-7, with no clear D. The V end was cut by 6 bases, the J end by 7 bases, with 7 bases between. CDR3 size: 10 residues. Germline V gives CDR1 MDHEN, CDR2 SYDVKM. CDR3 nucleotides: TGTGCCAGCAGGGCGCAGGAGCAGTACTTC. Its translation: CASRAQEQYF.

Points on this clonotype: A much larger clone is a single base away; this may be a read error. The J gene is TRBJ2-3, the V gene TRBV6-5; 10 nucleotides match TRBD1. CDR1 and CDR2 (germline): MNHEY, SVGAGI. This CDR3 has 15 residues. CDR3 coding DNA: TGTGCCAGCAGTTACTCAGGGACAGGGGCAGATACGCTGTATTTT. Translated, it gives CASSYSGTGADTLYF.

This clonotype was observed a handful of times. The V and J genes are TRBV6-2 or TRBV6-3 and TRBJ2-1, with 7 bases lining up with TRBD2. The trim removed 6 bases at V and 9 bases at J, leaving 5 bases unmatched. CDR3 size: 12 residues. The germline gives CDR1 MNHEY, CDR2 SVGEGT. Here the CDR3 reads CASRRLAGEQFF. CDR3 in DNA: TGTGCCAGCAGAAGACTAGCCGGTGAGCAGTTCTTC.

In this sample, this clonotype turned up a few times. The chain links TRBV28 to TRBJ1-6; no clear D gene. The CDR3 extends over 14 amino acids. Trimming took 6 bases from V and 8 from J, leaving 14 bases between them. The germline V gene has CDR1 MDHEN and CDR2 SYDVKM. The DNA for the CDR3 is TGTGCCAGCAGCCTGCCCAACGGGTATTCACCCCTCCACTTT. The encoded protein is CASSLPNGYSPLHF.

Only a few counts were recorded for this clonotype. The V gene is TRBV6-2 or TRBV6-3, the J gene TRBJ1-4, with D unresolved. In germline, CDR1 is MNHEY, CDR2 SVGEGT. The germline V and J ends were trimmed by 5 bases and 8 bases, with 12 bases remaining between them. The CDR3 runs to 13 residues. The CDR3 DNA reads TGTGCCAGCAGTCGCAGCACGTCCGAAAAACTGTTTTTT. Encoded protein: CASSRSTSEKLFF.

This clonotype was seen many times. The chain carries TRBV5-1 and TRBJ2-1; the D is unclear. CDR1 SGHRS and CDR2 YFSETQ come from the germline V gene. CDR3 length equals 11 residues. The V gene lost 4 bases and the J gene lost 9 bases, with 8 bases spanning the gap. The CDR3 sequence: CASSLGPEQFF. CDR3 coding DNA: TGCGCCAGCAGCCTAGGGCCTGAGCAGTTCTTC.

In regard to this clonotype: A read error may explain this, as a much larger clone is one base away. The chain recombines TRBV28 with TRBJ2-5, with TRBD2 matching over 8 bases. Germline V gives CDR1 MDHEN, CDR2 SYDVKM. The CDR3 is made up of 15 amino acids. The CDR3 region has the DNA TGTGTCGGCAGTTTGGCGGGGGGCCGGCAAGAGACCCAGTACTTC. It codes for CVGSLAGGRQETQYF.

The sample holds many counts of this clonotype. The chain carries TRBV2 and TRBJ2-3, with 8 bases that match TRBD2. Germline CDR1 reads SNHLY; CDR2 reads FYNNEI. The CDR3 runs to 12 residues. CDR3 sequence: CARRGGTDTQYF. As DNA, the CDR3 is TGTGCTCGGCGGGGGGGCACAGATACGCAGTATTTT. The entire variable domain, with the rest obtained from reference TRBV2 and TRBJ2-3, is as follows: EPEVTQTPSHQVTQMGQEVILRCVPISNHLYFYWYRQILGQKVEFLVSFYNNEISEKSEIFDDQFSVERPDGSNFTLKIRSTKLEDSAMYFCARRGGTDTQYFGPGTRLTVL.

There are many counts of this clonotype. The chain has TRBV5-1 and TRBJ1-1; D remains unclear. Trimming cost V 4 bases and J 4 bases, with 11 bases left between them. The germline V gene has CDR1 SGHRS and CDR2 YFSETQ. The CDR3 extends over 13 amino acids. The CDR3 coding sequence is TGCGCCAGCAGCCTTTACTTGGGCACTGAAGCTTTCTTT. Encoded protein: CASSLYLGTEAFF. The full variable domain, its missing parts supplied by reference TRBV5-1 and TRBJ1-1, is KAGVTQTPRYLIKTRGQQVTLSCSPISGHRSVSWYQQTPGQGLQFLFEYFSETQRNKGNFPGRFSGRQFSNSRSEMNVSTLELGDSALYLCASSLYLGTEAFFGQGTRLTVV.

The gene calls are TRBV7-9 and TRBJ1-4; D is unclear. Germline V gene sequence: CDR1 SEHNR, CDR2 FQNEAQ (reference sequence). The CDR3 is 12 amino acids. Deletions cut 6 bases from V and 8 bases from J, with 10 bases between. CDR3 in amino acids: CASRSSREKLFF. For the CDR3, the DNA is TGTGCCAGCAGGTCCAGTCGGGAAAAACTGTTTTTT.